The entry below describes one T cell receptor beta chain. What it binds is unknown. Profiled with immunoSEQ multiplex PCR; TCRdb holds only in-frame clones, not every one. The profile shows more than 85,000 clones, roughly 90% of them singletons. This entry belongs to a study of T cell responses to AZD1222 COVID-19 vaccine. Whole-study results and caveats: Spike-specific TCR breadth and depth both grew after two AZD1222 doses. Seropositive status at baseline applied to only six AZD1222 recipients. Reportedly, close to half of spike-specific TCRs are directed against unmutated variant regions. The donors showed a predominance of white British ancestry and of females, with possible underestimation of clonal diversity.

The TCR originated in an adult in good health. The sequences come from peripheral blood, collected on day 0 of AZD1222 vaccination.

The CDR3: CAIRGQGAYGYTF. Written as DNA, the CDR3 is TGTGCCATCAGAGGACAGGGGGCCTATGGCTACACCTTC. This chain joins TRBV10-3 and TRBJ1-2; 11 bases agree with TRBD1. The CDR3 extends over 13 amino acids. V was clipped by 6 bases and J by 4 bases; unmatched bases: 1. CDR1 ENHRY and CDR2 SYGVKD come from the germline V gene.